This T cell receptor (beta chain) was identified during a study of blood T cell repertoires in COVID-19. Background on the study: Samples came from the United States, Italy and Spain, spanning acute and convalescent COVID-19. Sources were T cells, B-cell-depleted T cells, or PBMCs; the material itself was cDNA or gDNA.

Per the authors' pipeline: Estimation of nucleated cell counts was performed using reference gene primer amplification. Here immunoSEQ multiplex PCR was the method, and the copy in TCRdb shows in-frame clones only, minus some. Clonal size and the V and J genes are those of that table, whereas D and trimming came from the DNA. The sample records more than 95,000 clones, approximately 90% being singletons. The CDR3 runs 15 residues. V shed 2 bases and J shed 5 bases, with 16 bases lying between them. Germline CDR1 and CDR2: SGHNT and YYREEE (reference sequence). Sequenced sample: peripheral blood. The TCR was taken from a human donor with active COVID-19. The donor label of this sample is uncertain. The J gene is TRBJ2-5, the V gene TRBV5-4, with D perhaps matching TRBD2 (6 bases). The DNA of the CDR3 is TGTGCCAGCAGCTTCCCCGGGACTGCCGTTGAGACCCAGTACTTC. Translation: CASSFPGTAVETQYF.